This TCR beta chain was sequenced for a study of beta chain features in type 1 diabetes (dated by TCRdb to the late 2010s). Turning to the overall study: Mean age, gender distribution, total cell number and subset yield did not differ between patients and healthy donors. A total of about 99,000,000 sorted cells were examined across all samples, and RNA yield correlated strongly with the number of cells per subset. In the study, recently diagnosed type 1 diabetes patients and matched healthy donors were compared on the TCRB repertoires of their sorted circulating CD4+ T cell subsets. Whereas all 30 or so donors provided naive and central memory subsets, regulatory and stem cell-like memory subsets were isolated from just 8 patients and roughly 8 healthy donors.

A single peripheral blood draw of 95 to 150 mL on average was collected from each donor into heparinised tubes. Using a panel that included CD45RO, CCR7, CD25, CD127, CD95 and CD27, naive, central memory, regulatory and stem cell-like memory CD4+ T cells were sorted on a BD FACSAria II. Every sorted population had a purity above 95%. PBMCs were separated immediately by Lymphoprep density gradient centrifugation and were stained directly, without being cultured. So that batch effects would be minimized, each experiment stained and sorted samples in pairs, pairing one healthy donor with one patient. The High Capacity cDNA Reverse Transcription Kit was used to reverse transcribe all of the isolated RNA, meaning that expressed TCRB transcripts were what got sequenced. Deep immunoSEQ sequencing was performed on naive, central memory and regulatory T cell samples, with an average of roughly 3.5 million total reads per sample. Sorted cells were lysed in RLT buffer and RNA was extracted with DNase-treated RNeasy Micro or Mini kits, depending on cell number. Each cell subset was processed separately to prevent cross-contamination, with patient and healthy donor samples processed together. The immunoSEQ multiplex PCR was used to amplify TCRB sequences from cDNA, generating 87-bp fragments that spanned the CDR3 region. Amplicons were sequenced on the Illumina HiSeq platform. As for how the authors treated the data: PCR bias was computationally corrected using synthetic template baselines, reads within Hamming distance 2 were collapsed, and singletons that could not be merged were discarded. By aligning reads against IMGT, V, D and J genes, CDR3 length, and insertions or deletions at six rearrangement sites were assigned. Clonotype counts were normalized to sorted cell number within each subset before computing true diversity and Gini coefficients with the tcR R package. The overlap coefficient, calculated on TCRB nucleotide sequences, was used to measure repertoire sharing. What TCRdb holds here is the immuneACCESS table cut down to in-frame rearrangements. Part of the clones is not present; checked against another copy, under half of the missing clones reflect an unresolved V gene, and the others are unexplained. Clone size and V and J calls were adopted from that table, with D and trimming inferred from the DNA. The table for this sample lists around 290,000 clones; roughly 8% of them were counted only once. Jointly, the top ten make up 1% of the sample.

A note on this clone: The antigen it binds to is not known. Within one base of it there is no much larger clone, and no base qualities were kept.

The germline V gene provides CDR1 LGHNT and CDR2 FRNRAP. Including the terminal cysteine and phenylalanine, the CDR3 comprises 13 residues. Left in the record is the CDR3 DNA by itself, 39 bases read in frame from the first base. V is reduced by 6 bases and J by 3 bases, leaving a spacing of 12 bases between them. Points the paper makes about the study in general: Naive, central memory and regulatory TCRB repertoires appeared to be more similar among patients than among healthy donors. At VDJ recombination sites, type 1 diabetes patients had fewer insertions and more deleted nucleotides, which implies abnormalities in thymic rearrangement. PCR may preferentially amplify shorter templates, but because patient and control samples were amplified and corrected together, any resulting skew would affect both groups equally. Type 1 diabetes patients showed a moderate but significant shortening of TCRB CDR3 length in all four CD4+ subsets. Because small numbers of individuals were included in the HLA sub-analyses, any influence of HLA type on TCRB rearrangement was left unresolved. Because cDNA was sequenced instead of genomic DNA, highly expressing activated cells could be over-represented, though the groups showed no difference in activation or CD3 levels.

The receptor chain draws on TRBV12-5 and TRBJ2-7; 6 matching bases give a weak D call of TRBD1. This clonotype was obtained from a woman between 18 and 30 years old in good health. The sample taken for sequencing was central memory CD4+ T cells from blood. The CDR3 reads as follows: CASGSNRDYEQYF. The nucleotide sequence reads as follows: TGTGCTAGTGGGTCTAACAGGGACTACGAGCAGTACTTC.